This T cell receptor (beta chain) was sequenced in a study of blood T cell repertoires in COVID-19. Some clones are missing from TCRdb's copy, which holds only in-frame ones; the method was immunoSEQ multiplex PCR. The sample holds approximately 230,000 clones, 70% to 90% seen once. V was pared by 4 bases and J by 5 bases, with 10 bases of the junction left unmatched. The CDR3 spans 15 residues. Germline V gene sequence: CDR1 SGHRS, CDR2 YFSETQ. The material sequenced was peripheral blood. The clonotype comes from a man in his late teens or twenties with active or convalescent COVID-19. The chain carries TRBV5-1 and TRBJ2-5; 8 bases line up with TRBD2. Written as DNA, the CDR3 is TGCGCCAGCAGCAGGACCGGGGGGGTAGTGGAGACCCAGTACTTC. It codes for CASSRTGGVVETQYF.